These 15 T cell receptor beta chains came from one sample sequenced in a study of CD8 T cells in Susac syndrome. Random hexamers served to reverse transcribe roughly 0.5 to 1 ug RNA. TCRdb re-analysed the immunoSEQ multiplex PCR reads in MiXCR, keeping a single row per CDR3 protein. The sample comprises 400,000 or so distinct CDR3 sequences, approximately 85% of which are singletons, and around 0.12% rests with the top ten. The source material was CD8+ T cells from PBMCs. The source is a human donor with multiple sclerosis.

This chain joins TRBV28 and TRBJ2-1; the match to TRBD2 covers 13 bases. This CDR3 has 16 amino acids. The germline V gene has CDR1 MDHEN and CDR2 SYDVKM. The V segment lost 4 bases and the J segment 8 bases; nucleotides outside the gene matches: 8. The CDR3 DNA is TGTGCCAGCAGTTCCCGGACTAGCGGGAGTTTGGATGAGCAGTTCTTC. It codes for CASSSRTSGSLDEQFF.

The chain couples TRBV30 to TRBJ1-1; a possible D gene is TRBD1 (5 bases). This CDR3 is 13 amino acids long. Looked up from germline, CDR1 is GTSNPN and CDR2 is SVGIG (reference sequence). The V gene lost 1 base and the J gene lost 1 base, with 7 bases spanning the gap. The CDR3 region is CAWSEGTNTEAFF. CDR3 DNA: TGTGCCTGGAGTGAAGGGACGAACACTGAAGCTTTCTTT.

This clonotype was found once. The gene calls are TRBV4-1 and TRBJ2-1; 10 bases agree with TRBD1. The trim removed 4 bases at V and 9 bases at J, leaving 3 bases unmatched. This CDR3 spans 13 amino acids. Germline assignment: CDR1 MGHRA and CDR2 YSYEKL. The CDR3 nucleotides are TGCGCCAGCAGCCGGGGACAGGGGAGTGAGCAGTTCTTC. This translates into CASSRGQGSEQFF.

This chain joins TRBV6-4 and TRBJ1-5; unclear D gene. Deletions cut 4 bases from V and 4 bases from J, with 11 bases between. The length of the CDR3 is 14 residues. Per germline, CDR1 MRHNA and CDR2 SNTAGT. CDR3 residues: CASSADGGNQPQHF. The DNA for the CDR3 is TGTGCCAGCAGTGCCGACGGAGGAAATCAGCCCCAGCATTTT.

V and J are TRBV19 and TRBJ2-7; possible D gene TRBD2, 6 bases. The CDR3 consists of 15 residues. V was shortened by 4 bases and J by 2 bases, with 15 bases between the two germline ends. CDR1 and CDR2 (germline): LNHDA, SQIVND (reference sequence). This chain's CDR3 is CASSTVGGNTYEQYF. CDR3 sequence (DNA): TGTGCCAGTAGTACGGTAGGCGGGAATACCTACGAGCAGTACTTC.

V is TRBV5-4 and J is TRBJ1-1; possibly TRBD1 for D (6 bases). With 7 bases removed from V and 1 base from J, the gap between germline ends came to 11 bases. The CDR3 consists of 13 residues. Germline values: CDR1 SGHNT, CDR2 YYREEE (reference sequence). For the CDR3, the DNA is TGTGCCAGCGAGACCAGGGGGAACACTGAAGCTTTCTTT. The encoded protein is CASETRGNTEAFF.

The rearrangement uses TRBV4-1 and TRBJ2-7; the match to TRBD1 covers 7 bases. This CDR3 region has 16 residues. Germline CDR1 and CDR2: MGHRA and YSYEKL. Trimming cost V 3 bases and J 1 base; bases outside gene matches: 9. CDR3 region: CASSHLGQSASYEQYF. Written as DNA, the CDR3 is TGCGCCAGCAGCCATCTGGGACAGTCCGCATCCTACGAGCAGTACTTC.

The chain has TRBV12-3 or TRBV12-4 and TRBJ2-1, with TRBD2 matching over 9 bases. Losses at the gene ends were 2 bases for V and 7 bases for J; bases not matched to a gene: 6. There are 15 residues in the CDR3. DNA of the CDR3: TGTGCCAGCAGTTTATTAGCGGGAGTGAGGAATGAGCAGTTCTTC. Translating it yields CASSLLAGVRNEQFF.

This clonotype was picked up a small number of times. The chain has TRBV30 and TRBJ2-1, with no clear D. CDR1 is GTSNPN, CDR2 SVGIG, per germline (reference sequence). The V gene lost 1 base and the J gene lost 4 bases, with 8 bases spanning the gap. This CDR3 region has 13 residues. The CDR3 sequence: CAWSAGLYNEQFF. The CDR3 DNA sequence: TGTGCCTGGAGTGCTGGGCTGTACAATGAGCAGTTCTTC.

This chain joins TRBV7-9 and TRBJ2-4; 8 bases are shared with TRBD1. This CDR3 is built from 14 residues. Germline V gene sequence: CDR1 SEHNR, CDR2 FQNEAQ (reference sequence). V dropped 5 bases and J dropped 6; count of bases not matched to a gene: 6. The CDR3 here is CASSLIGQGNIQYF. The CDR3 region has the DNA TGTGCCAGCAGCCTCATAGGACAGGGAAACATTCAGTACTTC.

The gene calls are TRBV5-1 and TRBJ2-7; perhaps TRBD1 as D (6 bases). Germline-derived CDR1 and CDR2 are SGHRS and YFSETQ. V was cut by 2 bases and J by 11 bases, with 17 bases left in between. The CDR3 has 13 residues. CDR3 DNA sequence: TGCGCCAGCAGCTTTCTTTCTCGGGACATCGAGTACTTC. Translation gives CASSFLSRDIEYF. Drawing the rest from reference TRBV5-1 and TRBJ2-7, the complete variable domain is KAGVTQTPRYLIKTRGQQVTLSCSPISGHRSVSWYQQTPGQGLQFLFEYFSETQRNKGNFPGRFSGRQFSNSRSEMNVSTLELGDSALYLCASSFLSRDIEYFGPGTRLTVT.

The chain has TRBV29-1 and TRBJ2-1, with 8 bases aligning to TRBD1. Losses at the gene ends were 3 bases for V and 3 bases for J; bases not matched to a gene: 7. The CDR3 totals 15 residues. CDR1 is SQVTM, CDR2 ANQGSEA, per germline. The CDR3 reads CSVEGDRSNYNEQFF. The CDR3 DNA is TGCAGCGTTGAGGGGGACAGGTCCAACTACAATGAGCAGTTCTTC.

This chain uses TRBV11-2 with TRBJ2-1, with TRBD2 matching 8 bases. V trimming: 5 bases; J trimming: 7 bases; junction bases outside the gene matches: 4. From germline, CDR1 is SGHAT and CDR2 FQNNGV. CDR3 length: 13 residues. The chain's CDR3 is CASSTGGVNEQFF. The CDR3 DNA reads TGTGCCAGCAGCACGGGGGGGGTAAATGAGCAGTTCTTC.

The gene calls are TRBV27 and TRBJ1-2; no clear D gene. The ends were cut back, 3 bases at V and 6 bases at J, with 11 bases in the middle. Germline V gene lookup returns CDR1 MNHEY and CDR2 SMNVEV (reference sequence). CDR3 length equals 13 residues. This CDR3 is CASSFGRANGYTF. The CDR3 nucleotides read TGTGCCAGCAGTTTCGGGCGGGCAAATGGCTACACCTTC.

The chain uses TRBV11-2 and TRBJ2-7, with TRBD2 matching over 11 bases. The CDR3 has 12 residues. The V and J ends lost 8 bases and 6 bases, in that order; junction bases with no gene match: 3. In germline, CDR1 is SGHAT, CDR2 FQNNGV. The CDR3 bases are TGTGCCAGCCTAGCGGGAGGTGGCGAGCAGTACTTC. As protein: CASLAGGGEQYF.